What follows are 10 T cell receptor beta chains derived from one specimen sequenced in a study of T cell responses to AZD1222 COVID-19 vaccine. TCRdb's copy holds only in-frame clones and misses some; the assay was immunoSEQ multiplex PCR. The sample has some 120,000 clones, about 91% seen once; the top ten hold 2.8%. The material sequenced was peripheral blood, taken on day 0 of AZD1222 vaccination. These receptors all stem from an adult in good health.

This CDR3 reads CASSERTAVGYTF. In nucleotides, the CDR3 is TGTGCCAGCAGTGAACGGACCGCAGTTGGCTACACCTTC. This chain connects TRBV6-1 to TRBJ1-2, with D unclear. V lost 2 bases to trimming and J lost 7 bases, with 11 bases between them. The CDR3 runs to 13 residues. Germline-derived CDR1 and CDR2 are MNHNS and SASEGT.

The V call is TRBV5-1, the J call TRBJ2-4; 8 bases match TRBD2. Germline V gene sequence: CDR1 SGHRS, CDR2 YFSETQ. CDR3 size: 13 residues. V shed 0 bases and J 15 bases; nucleotides not matched to a gene: 8. CDR3 DNA: TGCGCCAGCAGCTTGGAAGCGGGAGCGTGGGTGTACTTC. Translated, it gives CASSLEAGAWVYF.

This chain's CDR3 is CASSLRREGGNEQFF. The DNA for the CDR3 is TGTGCCAGCAGCTTAAGGAGGGAGGGAGGCAATGAGCAGTTCTTC. The chain is built from TRBV7-2 and TRBJ2-1, with 7 positions matching TRBD2. The CDR3 covers 15 residues. Unmatched junction bases numbered 7, after V lost 2 bases and J lost 6 bases. CDR1 and CDR2 from the germline V gene are SGHTA and FQGNSA.

This rearrangement joins TRBV20-1 to TRBJ1-1; no clear D. V gave up 3 bases and J gave up 4 bases, with 9 bases separating them. CDR3 length: 12 amino acids. CDR1 is DFQATT and CDR2 is SNEGSKA in the germline V gene (reference sequence). Written as DNA, the CDR3 is TGCAGTGCTAGTCTTCAAATCACTGAAGCTTTCTTT. This encodes CSASLQITEAFF.

The CDR3 loop is CASSFLRGRAGTQYF. CDR3 DNA sequence: TGTGCCAGCAGCTTTTTACGGGGGAGGGCCGGGACCCAGTACTTC. The chain couples TRBV11-2 to TRBJ2-5; the match to TRBD2 covers 7 bases. The germline gives CDR1 SGHAT, CDR2 FQNNGV. This CDR3 comprises 15 residues. V shed 3 bases and J 7 bases; nucleotides not matched to a gene: 11.

This clone was observed a single time. The gene calls are TRBV28 and TRBJ2-1; TRBD2 might be the D (5 bases). Germline assignment: CDR1 MDHEN and CDR2 SYDVKM. The ends were cut back, 1 base at V and 10 bases at J, with 11 bases in the middle. This CDR3 spans 13 amino acids. The CDR3 sequence is CASSLLRTGEQFF. In DNA form, the CDR3 reads TGTGCCAGCAGTTTATTGCGAACGGGGGAGCAGTTCTTC.

This clone was recorded only once. The chain uses TRBV6-5 and TRBJ1-1; 9 bases are a match to TRBD1. This CDR3 has 14 amino acids. Germline CDR1 reads MNHEY; CDR2 reads SVGAGI. The ends lost 8 bases at V and 3 bases at J; junction bases unmatched: 7. The CDR3 protein is CASDPRTGDTEAFF. CDR3 coding DNA: TGTGCCAGCGACCCCCGGACAGGGGACACTGAAGCTTTCTTT.

This clone was recorded once. This sequence joins TRBV19 and TRBJ1-2; 7 bases are shared with TRBD1. The CDR3 spans 17 residues. CDR1 and CDR2 from the germline V gene are LNHDA and SQIVND (reference sequence). J was trimmed by 1 base and V by 10 bases; bases with no gene match: 18. The CDR3 DNA reads TGTGCCACCAAGGAGCTGACAGGGAGGGGGTTTAACTATGGCTACACCTTC. As protein: CATKELTGRGFNYGYTF.

The chain uses TRBV24-1 and TRBJ1-2; 7 bases are a match to TRBD1. In germline, CDR1 is KGHDR, CDR2 SFDVKD. J gave up 4 bases and V 2 bases, and 3 bases lay outside the gene matches. This CDR3 region has 14 residues. The chain's CDR3 is CATSDSGTAYGYTF. CDR3 sequence (DNA): TGTGCCACCAGTGATTCAGGGACAGCCTATGGCTACACCTTC.

The chain has TRBV27 and TRBJ2-7; D might be TRBD2 (6 bases). Trimming cost V 8 bases and J 8 bases, with 19 bases left between them. CDR3 length: 13 amino acids. Looked up from germline, CDR1 is MNHEY and CDR2 is SMNVEV (reference sequence). The chain's CDR3 is CASSYGAGRKQYF. In DNA, the CDR3 is TGTGCCAGCTCCTACGGAGCGGGCCGGAAGCAGTACTTC.